The entry below describes one T cell receptor (beta chain). Original processing notes: For nucleated cells, counts were estimated from reference gene primer amplification. TCRdb's table, derived via immunoSEQ multiplex PCR, lists solely in-frame clones and lacks some. That table furnishes V, J and clone size, whereas the DNA furnished D and trimming. Counted here are 200,000 to 300,000 clones, 84% occurring once; the ten biggest clones make up around 2.4%. The sample originates from a study of blood T cell repertoires in COVID-19. About the study: The samples span acute and convalescent COVID-19 from the United States, Italy and Spain. Nucleic acid was either cDNA or gDNA, and it came from T cells, B-cell-depleted T cells, or PBMCs.

The clonotype comes from a man in his forties who had recovered from COVID-19. What was sequenced was peripheral blood.

CDR3 amino acids: CASTPDSPSYGYTF. The CDR3 region has the DNA TGTGCCAGCACCCCGGACAGCCCTTCCTATGGCTACACCTTC. The V and J genes are TRBV7-8 and TRBJ1-2, with a weak D call TRBD1 (6 bases). CDR3 length: 14 amino acids. Germline lookup yields CDR1 SGHVS and CDR2 FQNEAQ. V lost 7 bases and J 4 bases, leaving 16 bases between the germline ends.